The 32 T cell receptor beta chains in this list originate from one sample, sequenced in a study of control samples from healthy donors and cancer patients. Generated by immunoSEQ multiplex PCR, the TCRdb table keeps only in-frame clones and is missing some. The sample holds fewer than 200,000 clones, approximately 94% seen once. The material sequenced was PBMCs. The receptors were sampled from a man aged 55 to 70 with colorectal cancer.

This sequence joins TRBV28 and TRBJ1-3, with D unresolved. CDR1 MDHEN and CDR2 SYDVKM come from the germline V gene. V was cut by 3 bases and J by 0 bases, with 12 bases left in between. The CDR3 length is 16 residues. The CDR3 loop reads CASSFDRLFSGNTIYF. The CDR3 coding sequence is TGTGCCAGCAGTTTCGACCGACTCTTCTCTGGAAACACCATATATTTT.

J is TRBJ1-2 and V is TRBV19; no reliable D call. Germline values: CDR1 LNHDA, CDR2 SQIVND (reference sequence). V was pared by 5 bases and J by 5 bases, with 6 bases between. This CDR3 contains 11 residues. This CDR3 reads CASSSRYGYTF. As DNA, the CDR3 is TGTGCCAGTAGTTCCCGGTATGGCTACACCTTC.

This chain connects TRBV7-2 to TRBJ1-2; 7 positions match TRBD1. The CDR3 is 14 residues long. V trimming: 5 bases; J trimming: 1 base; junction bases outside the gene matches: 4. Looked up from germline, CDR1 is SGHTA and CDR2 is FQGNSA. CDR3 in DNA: TGTGCCAGCAGCCCCGGGACAGTTAACTATGGCTACACCTTC. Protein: CASSPGTVNYGYTF.

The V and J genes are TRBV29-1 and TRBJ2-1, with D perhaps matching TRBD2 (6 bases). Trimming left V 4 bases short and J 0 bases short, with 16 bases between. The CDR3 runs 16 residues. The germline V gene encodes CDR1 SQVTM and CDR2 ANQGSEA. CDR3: CSVGLGGTSSYNEQFF. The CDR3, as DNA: TGCAGCGTTGGTCTGGGCGGGACCAGCTCCTACAATGAGCAGTTCTTC.

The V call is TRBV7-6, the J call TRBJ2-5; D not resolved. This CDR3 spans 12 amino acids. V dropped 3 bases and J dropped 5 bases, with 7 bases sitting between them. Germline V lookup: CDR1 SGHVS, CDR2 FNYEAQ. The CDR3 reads CASSFIAETQYF. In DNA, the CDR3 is TGTGCCAGCAGCTTTATTGCGGAGACCCAGTACTTC.

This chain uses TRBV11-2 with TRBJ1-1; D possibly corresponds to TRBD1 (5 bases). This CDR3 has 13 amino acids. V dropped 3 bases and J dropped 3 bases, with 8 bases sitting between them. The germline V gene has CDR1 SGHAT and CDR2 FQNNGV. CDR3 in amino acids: CASSFGGYTEAFF. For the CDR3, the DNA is TGTGCCAGCAGCTTTGGGGGGTACACTGAAGCTTTCTTT.

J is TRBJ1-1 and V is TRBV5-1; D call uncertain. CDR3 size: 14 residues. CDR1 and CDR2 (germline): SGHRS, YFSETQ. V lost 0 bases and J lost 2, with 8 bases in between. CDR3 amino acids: CASSLGLHNTEAFF. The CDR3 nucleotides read TGCGCCAGCAGCTTGGGTCTCCACAACACTGAAGCTTTCTTT.

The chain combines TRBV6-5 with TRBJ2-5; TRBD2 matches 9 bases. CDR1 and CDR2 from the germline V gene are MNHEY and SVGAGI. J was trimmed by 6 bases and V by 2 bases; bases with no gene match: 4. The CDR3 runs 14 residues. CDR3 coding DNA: TGTGCCAGCAGTTACGGCGGGGGGGCGAAGACCCAGTACTTC. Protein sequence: CASSYGGGAKTQYF.

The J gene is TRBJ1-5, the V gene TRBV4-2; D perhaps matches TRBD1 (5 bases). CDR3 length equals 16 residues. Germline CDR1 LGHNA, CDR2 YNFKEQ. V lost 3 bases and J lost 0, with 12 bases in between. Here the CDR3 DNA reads TGTGCCAGCAGCCAGGGGGGGGGTAATAGCAATCAGCCCCAGCATTTT. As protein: CASSQGGGNSNQPQHF.

For the CDR3, the DNA is TGTGCCAGTAGTCTCCAAGGGGGAGGATATGGCTACACCTTC. Translating it yields CASSLQGGGYGYTF. The chain employs TRBV19 and TRBJ1-2; D may be TRBD1 (6 bases). Germline V gene data show CDR1 as LNHDA and CDR2 as SQIVND (reference sequence). This CDR3 is 14 amino acids long. V lost 5 bases to trimming and J lost 5 bases, with 15 bases between them.

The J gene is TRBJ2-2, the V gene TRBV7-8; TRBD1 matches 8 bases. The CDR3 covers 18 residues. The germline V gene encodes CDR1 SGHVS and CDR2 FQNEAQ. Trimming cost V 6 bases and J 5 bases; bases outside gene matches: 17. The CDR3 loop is CASSNRLPGGGKTGELFF. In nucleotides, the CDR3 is TGTGCCAGCAGTAACAGACTCCCAGGGGGCGGTAAAACCGGGGAGCTGTTTTTT.

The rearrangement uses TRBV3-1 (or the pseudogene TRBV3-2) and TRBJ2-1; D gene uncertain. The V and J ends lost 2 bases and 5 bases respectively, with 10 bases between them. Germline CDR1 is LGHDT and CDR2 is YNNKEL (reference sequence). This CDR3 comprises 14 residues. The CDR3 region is CASSQSNRNNEQFF. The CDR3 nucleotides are TGTGCCAGCAGCCAATCGAACAGAAACAATGAGCAGTTCTTC.

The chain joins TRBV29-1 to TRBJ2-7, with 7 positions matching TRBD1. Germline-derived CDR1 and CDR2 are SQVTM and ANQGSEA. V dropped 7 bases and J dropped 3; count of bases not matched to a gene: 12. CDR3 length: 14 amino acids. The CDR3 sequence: CSALDRAHHYEQYF. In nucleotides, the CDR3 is TGCAGCGCCCTCGACAGGGCCCACCACTACGAGCAGTACTTC.

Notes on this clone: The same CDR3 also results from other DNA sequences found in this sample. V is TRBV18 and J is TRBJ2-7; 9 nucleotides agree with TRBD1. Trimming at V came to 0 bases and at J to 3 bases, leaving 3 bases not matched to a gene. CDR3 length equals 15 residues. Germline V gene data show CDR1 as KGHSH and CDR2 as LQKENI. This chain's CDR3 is CASSPPGTGYYEQYF. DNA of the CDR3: TGTGCCAGCTCACCACCCGGGACAGGGTACTACGAGCAGTACTTC.

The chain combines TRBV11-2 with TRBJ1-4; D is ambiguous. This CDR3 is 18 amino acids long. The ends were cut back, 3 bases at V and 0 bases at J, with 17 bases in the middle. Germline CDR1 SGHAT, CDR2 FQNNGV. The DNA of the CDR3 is TGTGCCAGCAGCTTGGTTCCCCCCTCAATTGCAACTAATGAAAAACTGTTTTTT. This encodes CASSLVPPSIATNEKLFF.

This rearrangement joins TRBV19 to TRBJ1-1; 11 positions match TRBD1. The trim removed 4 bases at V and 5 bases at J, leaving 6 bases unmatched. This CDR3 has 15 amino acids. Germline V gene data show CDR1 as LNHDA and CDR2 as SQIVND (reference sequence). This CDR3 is CASSTLGTGGTEAFF. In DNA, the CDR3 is TGTGCCAGTAGTACTCTCGGGACAGGGGGAACTGAAGCTTTCTTT. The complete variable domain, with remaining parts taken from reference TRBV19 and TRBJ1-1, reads DGGITQSPKYLFRKEGQNVTLSCEQNLNHDAMYWYRQDPGQGLRLIYYSQIVNDFQKGDIAEGYSVSREKKESFPLTVTSAQKNPTAFYLCASSTLGTGGTEAFFGQGTRLTVV.

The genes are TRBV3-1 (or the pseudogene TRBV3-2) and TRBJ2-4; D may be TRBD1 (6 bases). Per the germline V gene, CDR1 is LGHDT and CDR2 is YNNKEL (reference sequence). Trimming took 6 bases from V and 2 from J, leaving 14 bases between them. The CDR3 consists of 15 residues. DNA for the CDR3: TGTGCCAGCAGACAACAGGGCTCGACCAAAAACATTCAGTACTTC. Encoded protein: CASRQQGSTKNIQYF.

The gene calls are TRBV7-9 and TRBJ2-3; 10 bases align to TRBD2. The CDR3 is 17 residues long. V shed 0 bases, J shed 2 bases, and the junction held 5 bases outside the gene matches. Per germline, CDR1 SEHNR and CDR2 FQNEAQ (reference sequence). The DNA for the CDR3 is TGTGCCAGCAGCTTAGCACTAGCGGGGCCACCCACAGATACGCAGTATTTT. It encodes CASSLALAGPPTDTQYF. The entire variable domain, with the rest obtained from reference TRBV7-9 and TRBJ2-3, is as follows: DTGVSQNPRHKITKRGQNVTFRCDPISEHNRLYWYRQTLGQGPEFLTYFQNEAQLEKSRLLSDRFSAERPKGSFSTLEIQRTEQGDSAMYLCASSLALAGPPTDTQYFGPGTRLTVL.

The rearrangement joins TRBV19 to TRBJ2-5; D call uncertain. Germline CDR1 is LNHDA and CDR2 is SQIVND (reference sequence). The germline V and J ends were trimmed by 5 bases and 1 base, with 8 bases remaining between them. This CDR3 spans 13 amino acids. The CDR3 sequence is CASSPFLQETQYF. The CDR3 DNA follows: TGTGCCAGTAGTCCCTTCCTCCAAGAGACCCAGTACTTC.

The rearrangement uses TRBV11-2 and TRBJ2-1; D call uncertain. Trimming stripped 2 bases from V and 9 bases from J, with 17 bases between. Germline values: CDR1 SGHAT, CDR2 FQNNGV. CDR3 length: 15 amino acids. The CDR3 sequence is CASSLQAQPPSEQFF. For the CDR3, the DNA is TGTGCCAGCAGCTTACAGGCCCAACCCCCGAGTGAGCAGTTCTTC.

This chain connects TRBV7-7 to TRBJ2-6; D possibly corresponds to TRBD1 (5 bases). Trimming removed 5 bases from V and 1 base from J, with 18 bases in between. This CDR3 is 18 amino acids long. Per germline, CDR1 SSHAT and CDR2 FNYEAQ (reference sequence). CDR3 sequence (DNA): TGTGCCAGCAGCCCGCGGTGGCAGGGCGATTCTGGGGCCAACGTCCTGACTTTC. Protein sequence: CASSPRWQGDSGANVLTF. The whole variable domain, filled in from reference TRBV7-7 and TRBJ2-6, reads GAGVSQSPRYKVTKRGQDVTLRCDPISSHATLYWYQQALGQGPEFLTYFNYEAQPDKSGLPSDRFSAERPEGSISTLTIQRTEQRDSAMYRCASSPRWQGDSGANVLTFGAGSRLTVL.

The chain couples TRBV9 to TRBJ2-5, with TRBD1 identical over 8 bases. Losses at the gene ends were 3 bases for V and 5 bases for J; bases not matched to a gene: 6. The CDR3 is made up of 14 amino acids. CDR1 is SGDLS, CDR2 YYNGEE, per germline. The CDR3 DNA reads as TGTGCCAGCAGCGCAGACAGGGGAATGGAGACCCAGTACTTC. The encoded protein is CASSADRGMETQYF.

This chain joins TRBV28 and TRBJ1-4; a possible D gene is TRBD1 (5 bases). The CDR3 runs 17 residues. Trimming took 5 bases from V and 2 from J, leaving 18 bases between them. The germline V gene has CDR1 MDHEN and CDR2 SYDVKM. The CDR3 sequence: CASSGPPGDGTNEKLFF. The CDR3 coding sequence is TGTGCCAGCAGTGGCCCCCCGGGGGACGGGACTAATGAAAAACTGTTTTTT. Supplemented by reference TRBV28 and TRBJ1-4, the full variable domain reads DVKVTQSSRYLVKRTGEKVFLECVQDMDHENMFWYRQDPGLGLRLIYFSYDVKMKEKGDIPEGYSVSREKKERFSLILESASTNQTSMYLCASSGPPGDGTNEKLFFGSGTQLSVL.

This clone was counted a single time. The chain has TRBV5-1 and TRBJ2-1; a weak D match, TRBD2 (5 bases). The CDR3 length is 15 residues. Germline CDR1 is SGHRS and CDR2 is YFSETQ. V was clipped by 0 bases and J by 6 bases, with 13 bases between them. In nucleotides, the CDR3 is TGCGCCAGCAGCTTGGGAGGGCTTCCTTCCAATGAGCAGTTCTTC. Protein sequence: CASSLGGLPSNEQFF.

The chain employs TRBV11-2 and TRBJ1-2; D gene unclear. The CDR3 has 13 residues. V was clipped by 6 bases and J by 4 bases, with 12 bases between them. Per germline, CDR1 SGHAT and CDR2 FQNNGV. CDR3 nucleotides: TGTGCCAGCAGTTTGGACGGCTTCTATGGCTACACCTTC. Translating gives CASSLDGFYGYTF.

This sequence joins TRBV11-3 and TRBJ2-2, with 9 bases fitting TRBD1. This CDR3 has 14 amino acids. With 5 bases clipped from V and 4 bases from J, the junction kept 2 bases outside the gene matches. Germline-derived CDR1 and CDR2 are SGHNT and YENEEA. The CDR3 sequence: CASSETGGTGELFF. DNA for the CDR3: TGTGCCAGCAGCGAGACAGGGGGCACCGGGGAGCTGTTTTTT. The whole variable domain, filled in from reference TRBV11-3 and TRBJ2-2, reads EAGVVQSPRYKIIEKKQPVAFWCNPISGHNTLYWYLQNLGQGPELLIRYENEEAVDDSQLPKDRFSAERLKGVDSTLKIQPAELGDSAVYLCASSETGGTGELFFGEGSRLTVL.

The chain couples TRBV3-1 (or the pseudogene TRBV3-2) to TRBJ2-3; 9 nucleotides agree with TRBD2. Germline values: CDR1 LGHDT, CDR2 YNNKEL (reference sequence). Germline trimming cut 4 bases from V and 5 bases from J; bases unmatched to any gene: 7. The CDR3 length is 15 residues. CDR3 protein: CASSLPGLAGDTQYF. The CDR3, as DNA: TGTGCCAGCAGCCTCCCGGGACTAGCCGGAGATACGCAGTATTTT.

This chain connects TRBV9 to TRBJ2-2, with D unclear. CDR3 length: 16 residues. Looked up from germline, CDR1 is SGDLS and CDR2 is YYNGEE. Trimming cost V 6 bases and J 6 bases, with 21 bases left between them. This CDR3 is CASTKDPRSLAGELFF. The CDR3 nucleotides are TGTGCCAGCACGAAAGACCCGCGGAGCTTAGCCGGGGAGCTGTTTTTT.

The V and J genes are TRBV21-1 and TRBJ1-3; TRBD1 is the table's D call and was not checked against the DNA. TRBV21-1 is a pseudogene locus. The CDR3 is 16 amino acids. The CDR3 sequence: CASSAGQPSSGNTIYF. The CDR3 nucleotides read TGTGCCAGCAGCGCGGGACAGCCGAGCTCTGGAAACACCATATATTTT.

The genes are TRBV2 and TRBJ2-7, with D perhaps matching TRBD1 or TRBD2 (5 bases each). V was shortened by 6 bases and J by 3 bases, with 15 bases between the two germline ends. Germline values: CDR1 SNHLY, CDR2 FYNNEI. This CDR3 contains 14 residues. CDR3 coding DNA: TGTGCCAGCAGAGGTCGGGGACCTAACTACGAGCAGTACTTC. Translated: CASRGRGPNYEQYF.

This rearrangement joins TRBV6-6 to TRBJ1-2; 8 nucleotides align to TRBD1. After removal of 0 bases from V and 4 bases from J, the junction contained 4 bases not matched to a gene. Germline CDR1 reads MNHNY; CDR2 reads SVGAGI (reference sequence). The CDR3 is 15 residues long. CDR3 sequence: CASSYSDRATYGYTF. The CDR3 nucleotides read TGTGCCAGCAGTTACTCGGACAGGGCGACCTATGGCTACACCTTC.

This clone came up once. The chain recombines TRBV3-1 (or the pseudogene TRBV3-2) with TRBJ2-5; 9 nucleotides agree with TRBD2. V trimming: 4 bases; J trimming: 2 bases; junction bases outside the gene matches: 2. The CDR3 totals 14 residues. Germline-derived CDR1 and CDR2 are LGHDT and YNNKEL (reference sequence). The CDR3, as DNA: TGTGCCAGCAGCCTAAGCGGGGGGCAAGAGACCCAGTACTTC. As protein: CASSLSGGQETQYF.